The 27 T cell receptor beta chains reported below all come from one sample, sequenced in a study. From the RT-PCR reads, TCRdb called clonotypes with MiXCR, one entry per CDR3 protein. The sample holds approximately 720,000 distinct CDR3 sequences; 13% to 15% are singletons and the top ten take 3.6%. Material for sequencing was memory CD4+ T cells from blood. Source of these receptors: a female donor in good health, serving as a healthy control.

This clonotype appeared many times. The rearrangement uses TRBV10-3 and TRBJ2-1, with D perhaps matching TRBD1 or TRBD2 (5 bases each). The CDR3 has 11 residues. Trimming removed 9 bases at V and 5 bases at J, with 8 bases between. CDR1 is ENHRY, CDR2 SYGVKD, per germline. The chain's CDR3 is CAMGPHNEQFF. CDR3 DNA sequence: TGTGCCATGGGACCCCACAATGAGCAGTTCTTC.

This clonotype has only a few counts. The rearrangement joins TRBV7-8 to TRBJ2-7; D gene unclear. Per germline, CDR1 SGHVS and CDR2 FQNEAQ. V gave up 5 bases and J gave up 2 bases, with 10 bases separating them. This CDR3 comprises 13 residues. CDR3 protein: CASSPSLAYEQYF. CDR3 nucleotide sequence: TGTGCCAGCAGCCCCAGCCTGGCCTACGAGCAGTACTTC. Supplemented by reference TRBV7-8 and TRBJ2-7, the full variable domain reads GAGVSQSPRYKVAKRGQDVALRCDPISGHVSLFWYQQALGQGPEFLTYFQNEAQLDKSGLPSDRFFAERPEGSVSTLKIQRTQQEDSAVYLCASSPSLAYEQYFGPGTRLTVT.

This clonotype was seen more than once but under ten times. The chain joins TRBV5-1 to TRBJ1-1, with D perhaps TRBD1 (5 bases). The CDR3 length is 14 residues. Trimming removed 5 bases at V and 5 bases at J, with 16 bases between. CDR1 is SGHRS, CDR2 YFSETQ, per germline. The CDR3 spells CASRSIGDWTEAFF. In DNA form, the CDR3 reads TGCGCCAGCAGGTCGATAGGGGATTGGACTGAAGCTTTCTTT. The whole variable domain, filled in from reference TRBV5-1 and TRBJ1-1, reads KAGVTQTPRYLIKTRGQQVTLSCSPISGHRSVSWYQQTPGQGLQFLFEYFSETQRNKGNFPGRFSGRQFSNSRSEMNVSTLELGDSALYLCASRSIGDWTEAFFGQGTRLTVV.

The rearrangement uses TRBV15 and TRBJ2-3; D gene ambiguous. The CDR3 loop spans 13 amino acids. V lost 4 bases and J 3 bases, leaving 8 bases between the germline ends. Per germline, CDR1 LNHNV and CDR2 YYDKDF (reference sequence). This CDR3 reads CATSKLGTDTQYF. The CDR3 nucleotides read TGTGCCACCAGCAAACTGGGAACAGATACGCAGTATTTT.

In regard to this clonotype: This clone may be a read error of a much larger clone one base away. V is TRBV27 and J is TRBJ2-5; 7 bases fit TRBD1. The CDR3 covers 13 residues. Germline assignment: CDR1 MNHEY and CDR2 SMNVEV (reference sequence). Unmatched junction bases numbered 5, after V lost 5 bases and J lost 5 bases. DNA for the CDR3: TGTGCCAGCAGTCGTACAGGGGATGAGACCCAGTACTTC. This encodes CASSRTGDETQYF.

The J gene is TRBJ2-3, the V gene TRBV19; TRBD1 is a possible D gene (5 bases). Germline-derived CDR1 and CDR2 are LNHDA and SQIVND (reference sequence). V lost 4 bases, J lost 0 bases, and 14 bases lay in between. The CDR3 length is 16 residues. CDR3 DNA sequence: TGTGCCAGTAGTAAAGCAGGGCTCTTTAGCACAGATACGCAGTATTTT. This codes for CASSKAGLFSTDTQYF.

There are a few counts of this clonotype. The chain recombines TRBV28 with TRBJ2-1, with 8 nucleotides matching TRBD2. With 4 bases clipped from V and 7 bases from J, the junction kept 12 bases outside the gene matches. This CDR3 contains 16 residues. CDR1 and CDR2 from the germline V gene are MDHEN and SYDVKM. The CDR3 DNA reads TGTGCCAGCAGTTCCGGGGGGGCGGGAGCAGTAAATGAGCAGTTCTTC. This codes for CASSSGGAGAVNEQFF.

This clonotype came up many times. The chain is built from TRBV5-5 and TRBJ1-2, with 7 bases identical to TRBD1. The V gene end was trimmed by 6 bases and the J gene end by 5 bases; junction bases not matched to a gene: 13. Germline CDR1 SGHKS, CDR2 YYEKEE (reference sequence). The CDR3 spans 15 residues. CDR3 sequence: CASNDRAAGGYGYTF. CDR3 nucleotide sequence: TGTGCCAGCAATGACCGGGCGGCAGGGGGGTATGGCTACACCTTC.

The chain couples TRBV20-1 to TRBJ1-5; D is perhaps TRBD1 (6 bases). V shed 7 bases and J shed 5 bases, with 15 bases lying between them. Germline assignment: CDR1 DFQATT and CDR2 SNEGSKA (reference sequence). This CDR3 has 13 residues. CDR3 nucleotides: TGCAGTGGTACGGGGACACCTGATCAGCCCCAGCATTTT. Amino acids: CSGTGTPDQPQHF.

This clonotype was seen only a few times. The rearrangement uses TRBV9 and TRBJ2-1; possibly TRBD1 or TRBD2 for D (5 bases each). CDR1 and CDR2 (germline): SGDLS, YYNGEE. This CDR3 has 15 amino acids. V lost 6 bases and J 4 bases, leaving 17 bases between the germline ends. The CDR3 coding sequence is TGTGCCAGCAACCCCTGGGGGACCGCTTACAATGAGCAGTTCTTC. It codes for CASNPWGTAYNEQFF.

This chain uses TRBV20-1 with TRBJ1-1; tentatively, D is TRBD1 (5 bases). The V end was cut by 6 bases, the J end by 3 bases, with 14 bases between. CDR1 is DFQATT and CDR2 is SNEGSKA in the germline V gene (reference sequence). The CDR3 contains 13 residues. Written as DNA, the CDR3 is TGCAGTGCCCCGGTCACAGGTGACACTGAAGCTTTCTTT. Its translation: CSAPVTGDTEAFF.

This clonotype was observed many times. The rearrangement joins TRBV20-1 to TRBJ2-3; D may match TRBD1 or TRBD2 (6 bases each). There are 14 residues in the CDR3. CDR1 and CDR2 (germline): DFQATT, SNEGSKA (reference sequence). Trimming pared 7 bases from V and 4 bases from J, leaving 18 bases between. The CDR3 nucleotides read TGCAGTGACCGCGGGACAAACCCATCAGATACGCAGTATTTT. Its translation: CSDRGTNPSDTQYF.

This clonotype was counted ten times or more. The gene calls are TRBV5-1 and TRBJ2-1; TRBD2 matches at 7 bases. The ends lost 2 bases at V and 2 bases at J; junction bases unmatched: 4. The CDR3 contains 15 residues. CDR1 is SGHRS, CDR2 YFSETQ, per germline. The CDR3: CASSFGGSPYNEQFF. DNA for the CDR3: TGCGCCAGCAGCTTTGGCGGGAGCCCCTACAATGAGCAGTTCTTC.

The gene calls are TRBV5-1 and TRBJ2-2; D may be TRBD2 (6 bases). Germline V gene data show CDR1 as SGHRS and CDR2 as YFSETQ. CDR3 length: 14 amino acids. Trimming shortened V by 3 bases and J by 7 bases, and 13 bases separated the two germline ends. The CDR3 sequence: CASSSGLGGGELFF. CDR3 nucleotides: TGCGCCAGCAGCTCCGGTCTCGGGGGCGGGGAGCTGTTTTTT.

The chain links TRBV7-2 to TRBJ2-5, with TRBD2 matching 10 bases. The V and J ends lost 0 bases and 4 bases, in that order; junction bases with no gene match: 11. The CDR3 consists of 18 residues. The germline V gene encodes CDR1 SGHTA and CDR2 FQGNSA. The chain's CDR3 is CASSLARIAGGSSETQYF. CDR3 nucleotide sequence: TGTGCCAGCAGCTTAGCGCGTATAGCGGGAGGTTCTTCAGAGACCCAGTACTTC.

This chain links TRBV5-8 with TRBJ2-5; 12 bases map to TRBD2. The CDR3 is made up of 16 amino acids. Germline CDR1 reads SGHTS; CDR2 reads YDEGEE. Trimming removed 4 bases from V and 5 bases from J; junction bases left unmatched: 9. CDR3 DNA sequence: TGTGCCAGCAGCCCTGGGACTAGCGGGTTTGAGGAGACCCAGTACTTC. Protein product: CASSPGTSGFEETQYF.

This clonotype was counted only a few times. The rearrangement uses TRBV24-1 and TRBJ2-7; 7 bases agree with TRBD1. Germline loops: CDR1 KGHDR, CDR2 SFDVKD. The J segment lost 5 bases and the V segment lost 4 bases, leaving 10 bases of the junction unmatched. This CDR3 contains 15 residues. DNA for the CDR3: TGTGCCACCAGTGACTTCCGGGACAGAGGGAACGAGCAGTACTTC. Translation gives CATSDFRDRGNEQYF.

The genes are TRBV6-5 and TRBJ1-6, with a possible D match to TRBD1 (5 bases). V was shortened by 6 bases and J by 12 bases, with 18 bases between the two germline ends. Germline assignment: CDR1 MNHEY and CDR2 SVGAGI. The length of the CDR3 is 14 residues. This CDR3 is CASSRDRAREPLHF. The CDR3 DNA is TGTGCCAGCAGCCGCGACCGGGCCAGGGAACCCCTCCACTTT.

This clonotype was seen ten or more times. The chain uses TRBV20-1 and TRBJ2-7; tentative D call: TRBD1 (5 bases). From germline, CDR1 is DFQATT and CDR2 SNEGSKA (reference sequence). V lost 5 bases, J lost 2 bases, and 16 bases lay in between. The CDR3 spans 14 residues. CDR3 amino acids: CSADQVQAAYEQYF. The CDR3 bases are TGCAGTGCTGACCAAGTACAGGCAGCCTACGAGCAGTACTTC.

This clonotype was observed many times. The V and J genes are TRBV3-1 and TRBJ1-2; D might be TRBD1 (5 bases). CDR1 and CDR2 (germline): LGHDT, YNNKEL (reference sequence). CDR3 size: 14 residues. V lost 4 bases and J 2 bases, leaving 11 bases between the germline ends. CDR3 sequence (DNA): TGTGCCAGCAGCCTCCCTGGGACGAACTATGGCTACACCTTC. Its translation: CASSLPGTNYGYTF.

For this clonotype: A junction boundary mismatches the germline segment, possibly from a read error. The CDR3 reads CANSDNRWNYGYTF. The CDR3 DNA sequence: TGTGCCAACAGTGATAACAGGTGGAACTATGGCTACACCTTC. The chain joins TRBV2 to TRBJ1-2; maybe TRBD1 (5 bases). CDR1 SNHLY and CDR2 FYNNEI come from the germline V gene. The length of the CDR3 is 14 residues.

Ten or more counts support this clonotype. This chain links TRBV6-5 with TRBJ2-7, with a possible D match to TRBD2 (5 bases). Germline assignment: CDR1 MNHEY and CDR2 SVGAGI. This CDR3 contains 15 residues. The V and J ends lost 2 bases and 0 bases respectively, with 11 bases between them. Here the CDR3 reads CASSYSSVTSYEQYF. For the CDR3, the DNA is TGTGCCAGCAGTTACAGTAGCGTTACCTCCTACGAGCAGTACTTC.

This clonotype was counted between two and nine times. The CDR3 sequence: CASSQGGLGNEQFF. In DNA form, the CDR3 reads TGCGCCAGCTCCCAGGGGGGTTTGGGGAATGAGCAGTTCTTC. V gene TRBV5-1 combines with J gene TRBJ2-1; D may be TRBD1 (7 bases). In germline, CDR1 is SGHRS, CDR2 YFSETQ. V dropped 7 bases and J dropped 7 bases, with 18 bases sitting between them. The CDR3 is 14 amino acids.

The genes are TRBV3-1 and TRBJ2-1; the match to TRBD2 covers 7 bases. CDR3 length equals 15 residues. J gave up 8 bases and V 5 bases, and 12 bases lay outside the gene matches. CDR1 and CDR2 from the germline V gene are LGHDT and YNNKEL (reference sequence). The CDR3: CASSRPGLVGDEQFF. The CDR3 coding sequence is TGTGCCAGCAGCAGACCAGGACTAGTGGGGGATGAGCAGTTCTTC.

This chain connects TRBV4-1 to TRBJ2-2; D not resolved. Between the trimmed V and J ends, which lost 2 bases and 0 bases, there was a span of 7 bases. Germline-derived CDR1 and CDR2 are MGHRA and YSYEKL. The CDR3 has 15 amino acids. CDR3 coding DNA: TGCGCCAGCAGCCAACGTAATGCGAACACCGGGGAGCTGTTTTTT. Amino acids: CASSQRNANTGELFF.

This clonotype was detected ten times or more. The chain links TRBV20-1 to TRBJ2-3; 13 bases line up with TRBD2. The CDR3 consists of 15 residues. Germline-derived CDR1 and CDR2 are DFQATT and SNEGSKA (reference sequence). Unmatched junction bases numbered 4, after V lost 5 bases and J lost 2 bases. CDR3 residues: CSAPGLAGFTDTQYF. The CDR3 DNA follows: TGCAGTGCTCCGGGACTAGCGGGGTTCACAGATACGCAGTATTTT.

There are many counts of this clonotype. The V gene is TRBV29-1, the J gene TRBJ2-1; TRBD2 matches 7 bases. From germline, CDR1 is SQVTM and CDR2 ANQGSEA. The length of the CDR3 is 14 residues. The V gene end was trimmed by 1 base and the J gene end by 6 bases; junction bases not matched to a gene: 6. CDR3 residues: CSVEGGRGANEQFF. The DNA for the CDR3 is TGCAGCGTTGAAGGCGGGAGAGGGGCCAATGAGCAGTTCTTC.